Listed here are 32 T cell receptor beta chains from one sample, sequenced in a study of T-cell reconstitution after alpha-beta-depleted transplantation in children. The library targeted TCRbeta and was prepared with unique molecular identifiers. Each CDR3 protein gets one entry after TCRdb re-called the PCR reads with MiXCR. The table includes around 580,000 distinct CDR3 sequences, 25% to 30% detected once. Sample: PBMCs, taken before TCRalphabeta/CD19-depleted stem cell transplant. These receptors were obtained from a boy under two years old with Wiskott-Aldrich syndrome, due to receive a stem cell transplant.

V is TRBV20-1 and J is TRBJ1-5, with TRBD1 matching 7 bases. The germline CDR1 and CDR2 sequences are DFQATT and SNEGSKA (reference sequence). CDR3 length equals 12 residues. V shed 4 bases, J shed 6 bases, and the junction held 3 bases outside the gene matches. The CDR3 DNA reads TGCAGTGCTATGGGACAGACTCAGCCCCAGCATTTT. Its protein product is CSAMGQTQPQHF.

This clonotype was counted between two and nine times. The chain has TRBV5-1 and TRBJ2-3; D perhaps matches TRBD2 (6 bases). The germline gives CDR1 SGHRS, CDR2 YFSETQ. The CDR3 is 15 residues long. V lost 0 bases and J lost 4, with 12 bases in between. For the CDR3, the DNA is TGCGCCAGCAGCTTGGGTCCGGGAGAGGCAGATACGCAGTATTTT. It specifies CASSLGPGEADTQYF. Variable domain in full (rest from reference TRBV5-1 and TRBJ2-3): KAGVTQTPRYLIKTRGQQVTLSCSPISGHRSVSWYQQTPGQGLQFLFEYFSETQRNKGNFPGRFSGRQFSNSRSEMNVSTLELGDSALYLCASSLGPGEADTQYFGPGTRLTVL.

The DNA for the CDR3 is TGTGCCATCAGTGAGTCTCCGGGACTAGCGGGAGGGCAATACTTC. It translates to CAISESPGLAGGQYF. J is TRBJ2-7 and V is TRBV10-3; TRBD2 aligns across 16 bases. The CDR3 contains 15 residues. Looked up from germline, CDR1 is ENHRY and CDR2 is SYGVKD. Trimming at V came to 0 bases and at J to 13 bases, leaving 6 bases not matched to a gene.

Only a few counts were recorded for this clonotype. The chain has TRBV10-3 and TRBJ2-3; D remains unclear. The germline V and J ends were trimmed by 4 bases and 2 bases, with 10 bases remaining between them. This CDR3 region has 14 residues. CDR1 is ENHRY and CDR2 is SYGVKD in the germline V gene. This CDR3 is CAISVGPDTDTQYF. CDR3 DNA: TGTGCCATCAGTGTTGGCCCCGACACAGATACGCAGTATTTT.

In this sample, this clonotype turned up a few times. The chain recombines TRBV20-1 with TRBJ1-5; the D gene is possibly TRBD1 (6 bases). Trimming took 6 bases from V and 0 from J, leaving 9 bases between them. CDR1 DFQATT and CDR2 SNEGSKA come from the germline V gene (reference sequence). The CDR3 totals 13 residues. The CDR3, as DNA: TGCAGTGCAGGGGGACATAGCAATCAGCCCCAGCATTTT. It yields the protein CSAGGHSNQPQHF.

This rearrangement joins TRBV10-3 to TRBJ2-1; a possible D gene is TRBD2 (6 bases). CDR1 is ENHRY, CDR2 SYGVKD, per germline. The CDR3 totals 15 residues. Trimming stripped 11 bases from V and 10 bases from J, with 27 bases between. CDR3 region: CAATPRVAAYREQFF. Written as DNA, the CDR3 is TGTGCCGCGACGCCCCGGGTAGCGGCCTACAGGGAGCAGTTCTTC.

This clonotype was seen a few times. V usage is TRBV5-1 and J usage is TRBJ2-2; the D gene is possibly TRBD1 (6 bases). The V and J ends lost 2 bases and 3 bases respectively, with 14 bases between them. This CDR3 contains 16 residues. Germline V gene sequence: CDR1 SGHRS, CDR2 YFSETQ. CDR3 in amino acids: CASSFGGRGYTGELFF. The CDR3 bases are TGCGCCAGCAGCTTTGGTGGCAGGGGTTACACCGGGGAGCTGTTTTTT.

This chain joins TRBV3-1 and TRBJ1-1; D gene uncertain. V shed 8 bases and J shed 0 bases, with 7 bases lying between them. Per the germline V gene, CDR1 is LGHDT and CDR2 is YNNKEL (reference sequence). The CDR3 is 12 amino acids. This chain's CDR3 is CASRGLNTEAFF. In DNA, the CDR3 is TGTGCCAGCCGAGGGCTGAACACTGAAGCTTTCTTT.

This clonotype showed up just a few times. This rearrangement joins TRBV29-1 to TRBJ2-7; 7 bases align to TRBD2. CDR3 length equals 14 residues. CDR1 SQVTM and CDR2 ANQGSEA come from the germline V gene. Unmatched junction bases numbered 8, after V lost 5 bases and J lost 1 base. The CDR3 DNA reads as TGCAGCGTTCTTACGGGAGGTCTTTCCTACGAGCAGTACTTC. Translation gives CSVLTGGLSYEQYF.

V and J are TRBV30 and TRBJ2-5; maybe TRBD2 (5 bases). Germline values: CDR1 GTSNPN, CDR2 SVGIG (reference sequence). The V gene lost 1 base and the J gene lost 7 bases, with 10 bases spanning the gap. CDR3 length: 12 residues. The CDR3 here is CAWSAGVGTQYF. CDR3 coding DNA: TGTGCCTGGAGTGCCGGGGTCGGGACCCAGTACTTC.

The chain's CDR3 is CSAIRLAGDSYEQYF. For the CDR3, the DNA is TGCAGTGCCATACGACTAGCGGGGGACTCCTACGAGCAGTACTTC. V is TRBV20-1 and J is TRBJ2-7, with TRBD2 matching 12 bases. The CDR3 contains 15 residues. In germline, CDR1 is DFQATT, CDR2 SNEGSKA (reference sequence). V lost 6 bases and J lost 0; bases outside the gene matches: 6.

This clonotype was found a few times. The V call is TRBV5-1, the J call TRBJ2-1; perhaps TRBD1 as D (6 bases). Germline assignment: CDR1 SGHRS and CDR2 YFSETQ. Trimming took off 0 bases at V and 8 bases at J, with 12 bases between the two ends. The CDR3 spans 14 residues. CDR3 region: CASSLGQAFDEQFF. The DNA of the CDR3 is TGCGCCAGCAGCTTGGGACAGGCTTTTGATGAGCAGTTCTTC.

The chain carries TRBV28 and TRBJ2-3; a weak D match, TRBD2 (5 bases). Germline CDR1 is MDHEN and CDR2 is SYDVKM. The CDR3 covers 15 residues. The V and J ends lost 8 bases and 2 bases respectively, with 17 bases between them. The DNA for the CDR3 is TGTGCCAGCTCACCACGAGAGGGTTACACAGATACGCAGTATTTT. This translates into CASSPREGYTDTQYF.

This chain links TRBV5-4 with TRBJ1-1; TRBD1 agrees at 7 bases. CDR1 is SGHNT, CDR2 YYREEE, per germline (reference sequence). The CDR3 spans 15 residues. The J segment lost 0 bases and the V segment lost 4 bases, leaving 6 bases of the junction unmatched. CDR3 in DNA: TGTGCCAGCAGCACCGGGACAGACATGAACACTGAAGCTTTCTTT. Translating gives CASSTGTDMNTEAFF.

This clonotype was counted only a few times. This chain links TRBV4-1 with TRBJ1-2; D is perhaps TRBD1 (5 bases). V was trimmed by 0 bases and J by 3 bases, leaving 11 bases between them. Germline assignment: CDR1 MGHRA and CDR2 YSYEKL. This CDR3 comprises 15 residues. CDR3 residues: CASSQESSGYYGYTF. CDR3 DNA: TGCGCCAGCAGCCAAGAGTCGTCAGGGTACTATGGCTACACCTTC.

The J gene is TRBJ1-5, the V gene TRBV4-2, with a weak D call TRBD1 (5 bases). CDR3 length: 15 residues. V was cut by 1 base and J by 6 bases, with 13 bases left in between. Germline V gene sequence: CDR1 LGHNA, CDR2 YNFKEQ. The DNA for the CDR3 is TGTGCCAGCAGCCAAGTAGGGACCGACGGTCAGCCCCAGCATTTT. It codes for CASSQVGTDGQPQHF.

Only a few counts were recorded for this clonotype. The chain carries TRBV29-1 and TRBJ2-5; no definite D call. The CDR3 is 11 residues long. Trimming removed 4 bases at V and 5 bases at J, with 8 bases between. CDR1 SQVTM and CDR2 ANQGSEA come from the germline V gene. This CDR3 reads CSVVLGETQYF. The CDR3 region has the DNA TGCAGCGTTGTCCTGGGGGAGACCCAGTACTTC.

This clonotype was detected only a few times. The CDR3 bases are TGCGCCAGCAGCTTGGATGGACAGGGCTACCAGCCCCAGCATTTT. Translating gives CASSLDGQGYQPQHF. The chain employs TRBV5-1 and TRBJ1-5; 8 bases are shared with TRBD1. The CDR3 extends over 15 amino acids. Germline V gene sequence: CDR1 SGHRS, CDR2 YFSETQ. The junction had 6 bases not matched to a gene; V was cut back by 0 bases and J by 7 bases.

CDR3: CASSLDRLYEQYF. As DNA, the CDR3 is TGTGCCAGCAGCTTGGACCGACTATACGAGCAGTACTTC. The genes are TRBV5-5 and TRBJ2-7, with D maybe TRBD2 (5 bases). Germline values: CDR1 SGHKS, CDR2 YYEKEE (reference sequence). Trimming pared 0 bases from V and 4 bases from J, leaving 8 bases between. CDR3 length: 13 residues.

The genes are TRBV5-1 and TRBJ2-5; D is undetermined. Germline values: CDR1 SGHRS, CDR2 YFSETQ. Trimming pared 1 base from V and 2 bases from J, leaving 9 bases between. The CDR3 length is 14 residues. CDR3 sequence reads: CASSLPCAQETQYF. CDR3 in DNA: TGCGCCAGCAGCTTGCCCTGTGCTCAAGAGACCCAGTACTTC.

V is TRBV20-1 and J is TRBJ1-1; perhaps TRBD1 as D (5 bases). This CDR3 comprises 13 residues. V lost 6 bases and J lost 7, with 18 bases in between. CDR1 is DFQATT, CDR2 SNEGSKA, per germline (reference sequence). The CDR3, as DNA: TGCAGTGCCGGGAGTTCTAGGGGCCTTGAAGCTTTCTTT. Translating it yields CSAGSSRGLEAFF.

CDR3 DNA: TGCAGCGTTGTGCCGCAGGCGACCACCACAGATACGCAGTATTTT. This translates into CSVVPQATTTDTQYF. The chain combines TRBV29-1 with TRBJ2-3, with D unclear. The V gene's germline CDR1 is SQVTM and CDR2 ANQGSEA. The CDR3 has 15 residues. Trimming removed 4 bases from V and 2 bases from J, with 16 bases in between.

This clonotype was seen at least ten times. CDR3 protein: CASSPGLAGAGELFF. CDR3 nucleotide sequence: TGTGCCAGCAGCCCGGGACTAGCGGGAGCCGGGGAGCTGTTTTTT. The chain couples TRBV9 to TRBJ2-2; TRBD2 aligns across 14 bases. Germline lookup yields CDR1 SGDLS and CDR2 YYNGEE. The CDR3 runs 15 residues. V trimming: 4 bases; J trimming: 6 bases; junction bases outside the gene matches: 2.

The CDR3 bases are TGTGCCAGCAGTTTATTAGCGGGTGGGGCCAACGTCCTGACTTTC. It yields the protein CASSLLAGGANVLTF. The chain has TRBV12-3 or TRBV12-4 and TRBJ2-6, with 7 bases that match TRBD2. This CDR3 spans 15 amino acids. V shed 2 bases, J shed 3 bases, and the junction held 1 base outside the gene matches.

The rearrangement uses TRBV5-1 and TRBJ2-1; D is perhaps TRBD1 (5 bases). Germline CDR1 and CDR2: SGHRS and YFSETQ. The CDR3 contains 16 residues. V shed 0 bases and J shed 8 bases, with 18 bases lying between them. In DNA form, the CDR3 reads TGCGCCAGCAGCTTGGGCGGCAGGGCTACGGGCGATGAGCAGTTCTTC. This codes for CASSLGGRATGDEQFF.

The gene calls are TRBV2 and TRBJ2-5; 13 bases align to TRBD2. Germline V gives CDR1 SNHLY, CDR2 FYNNEI. The V and J ends lost 6 bases and 5 bases, in that order; junction bases with no gene match: 6. This CDR3 comprises 15 residues. Written as DNA, the CDR3 is TGTGCCAGCAGGGAGGGACTAGCGGGACGGGAGACCCAGTACTTC. The encoded protein is CASREGLAGRETQYF.

This clonotype was counted only a few times. This chain uses TRBV7-9 with TRBJ2-7, with a tentative D call TRBD1 (5 bases). The CDR3 length is 16 residues. Germline CDR1 is SEHNR and CDR2 is FQNEAQ (reference sequence). V dropped 5 bases and J dropped 1 base, with 18 bases sitting between them. The CDR3 nucleotides are TGTGCCAGCAGCATTCAGGGTCTCCAGGCATCCTACGAGCAGTACTTC. Translation: CASSIQGLQASYEQYF.

The chain has TRBV5-1 and TRBJ1-1; D not resolved. Germline V CDR1 and CDR2: SGHRS, YFSETQ. The CDR3 has 13 residues. Between the trimmed V and J ends, which lost 2 bases and 4 bases, there was a span of 9 bases. CDR3 in amino acids: CASSFKGITEAFF. CDR3 nucleotides: TGCGCCAGCAGCTTTAAAGGGATCACTGAAGCTTTCTTT.

This rearrangement joins TRBV10-3 to TRBJ2-3; 7 bases agree with TRBD1. The CDR3 is 14 residues long. Per germline, CDR1 ENHRY and CDR2 SYGVKD. Losses at the gene ends were 5 bases for V and 4 bases for J; bases not matched to a gene: 6. The CDR3 is CAISPRGSADTQYF. CDR3 DNA sequence: TGTGCCATCAGTCCCAGGGGGTCCGCAGATACGCAGTATTTT.

V is TRBV4-2 and J is TRBJ2-7; D perhaps matches TRBD2 (5 bases). The CDR3 is made up of 14 amino acids. The V gene's germline CDR1 is LGHNA and CDR2 YNFKEQ. Trimming took off 0 bases at V and 3 bases at J, with 9 bases between the two ends. CDR3 bases: TGTGCCAGCAGCCAAGATTTGGGAGACTACGAGCAGTACTTC. This translates into CASSQDLGDYEQYF.

J is TRBJ2-7 and V is TRBV20-1; the D gene is possibly TRBD2 (6 bases). Trimming took off 1 base at V and 5 bases at J, with 15 bases between the two ends. In germline, CDR1 is DFQATT, CDR2 SNEGSKA (reference sequence). There are 14 residues in the CDR3. The CDR3 DNA follows: TGCAGTGCTAGAGTGGCAGGGAGGTTGGACGAGCAGTACTTC. Amino acid sequence: CSARVAGRLDEQYF.

V and J are TRBV2 and TRBJ2-2; TRBD1 matches 10 bases. V lost 4 bases, J lost 4 bases, and 12 bases stayed unmatched. Germline V gene data show CDR1 as SNHLY and CDR2 as FYNNEI. The CDR3 is 18 amino acids. The chain's CDR3 is CASSVPGQGSTSTGELFF. DNA for the CDR3: TGTGCCAGCAGTGTACCGGGACAGGGGTCTACGTCCACCGGGGAGCTGTTTTTT.